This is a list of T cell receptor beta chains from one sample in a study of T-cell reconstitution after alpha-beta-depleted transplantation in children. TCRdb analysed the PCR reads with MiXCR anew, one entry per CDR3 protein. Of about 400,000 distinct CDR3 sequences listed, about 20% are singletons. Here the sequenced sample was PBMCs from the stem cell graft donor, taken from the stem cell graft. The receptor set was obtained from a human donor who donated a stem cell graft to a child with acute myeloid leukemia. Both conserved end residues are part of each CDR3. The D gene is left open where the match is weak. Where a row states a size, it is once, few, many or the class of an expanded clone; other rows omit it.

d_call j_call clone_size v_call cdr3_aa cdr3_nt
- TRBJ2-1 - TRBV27 CASSLWGPDEQFF TGTGCCAGCAGTTTATGGGGGCCGGATGAGCAGTTCTTC
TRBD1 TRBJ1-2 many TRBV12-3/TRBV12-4 CASSLRDRVYGYTF TGTGCCAGCAGCCTCCGGGACAGGGTTTATGGCTACACCTTC
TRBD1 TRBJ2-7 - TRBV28 CASSFLTGTYEQYF TGTGCCAGCAGTTTTTTGACAGGGACCTACGAGCAGTACTTC
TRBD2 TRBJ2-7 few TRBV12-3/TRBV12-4 CASRLAGEAYEQYF TGTGCCAGCAGACTAGCGGGAGAGGCCTACGAGCAGTACTTC
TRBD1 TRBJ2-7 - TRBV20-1 CSAIGQDSYEQYF TGCAGTGCTATAGGACAGGACTCCTACGAGCAGTACTTC
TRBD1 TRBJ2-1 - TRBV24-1 CATSDWDRGNNEQFF TGTGCCACCAGTGATTGGGACAGGGGAAACAATGAGCAGTTCTTC
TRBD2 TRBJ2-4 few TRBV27 CASSLLPSGRNIQYF TGTGCCAGCAGTTTATTGCCTAGCGGGAGAAACATTCAGTACTTC
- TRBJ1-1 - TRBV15 CATSGRMNTEAFF TGTGCCACCAGCGGCAGAATGAACACTGAAGCTTTCTTT
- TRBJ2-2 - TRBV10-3 CAITPYPGELFF TGTGCCATCACCCCGTATCCCGGGGAGCTGTTTTTT
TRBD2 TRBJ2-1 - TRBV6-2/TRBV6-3 CASRGLAVGNEQFF TGTGCCAGCAGGGGACTAGCGGTAGGGAATGAGCAGTTCTTC
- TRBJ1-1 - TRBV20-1 CSASKGRLNTEAFF TGCAGTGCTAGTAAGGGCCGGTTGAACACTGAAGCTTTCTTT
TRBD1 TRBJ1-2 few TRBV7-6 CASSLASGQTKFVYGYTF TGTGCCAGCAGCTTAGCGTCGGGACAGACCAAATTCGTCTATGGCTACACCTTC
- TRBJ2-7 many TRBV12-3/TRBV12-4 CASNNKQGYEQYF TGTGCCAGCAACAACAAACAGGGCTACGAGCAGTACTTC
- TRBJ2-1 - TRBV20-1 CSAWGRSDNEQFF TGCAGTGCTTGGGGGAGATCAGACAATGAGCAGTTCTTC
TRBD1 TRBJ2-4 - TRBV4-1 CASSLPGQGLQNIQYF TGCGCCAGCAGCCTTCCGGGACAGGGACTCCAAAACATTCAGTACTTC
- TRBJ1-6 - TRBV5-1 CASSPGGAGGSPLHF TGCGCCAGCAGCCCGGGGGGGGCCGGTGGTTCACCCCTCCACTTT
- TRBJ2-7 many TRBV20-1 CSVAREEQYF TGCAGTGTGGCTCGCGAGGAGCAGTACTTC
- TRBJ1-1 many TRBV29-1 CSAGTVNTEAFF TGCAGCGCCGGGACGGTGAACACTGAAGCTTTCTTT
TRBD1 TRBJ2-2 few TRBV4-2 CASSEATGGFVGELFF TGTGCCAGCAGCGAGGCGACAGGGGGCTTCGTCGGGGAGCTGTTTTTT
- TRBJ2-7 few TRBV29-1 CSVVVFGYEQYF TGCAGCGTCGTGGTTTTTGGCTACGAGCAGTACTTC
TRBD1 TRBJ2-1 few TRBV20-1 CSARDRTGWNEQFF TGCAGTGCTAGAGATCGGACAGGGTGGAATGAGCAGTTCTTC
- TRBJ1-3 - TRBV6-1 CASSARTNGNTIYF TGTGCCAGCAGCGCCCGGACTAACGGAAACACCATATATTTT
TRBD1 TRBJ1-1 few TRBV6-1 CASSQRTGKSTEAFF TGTGCCAGCAGTCAACGGACAGGGAAGAGCACTGAAGCTTTCTTT
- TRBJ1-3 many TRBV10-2 CASTRTASSGNTIYF TGCGCCAGCACCCGGACAGCTTCCTCTGGAAACACCATATATTTT
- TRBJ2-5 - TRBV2 CASSEQGEETQYF TGTGCCAGCAGCGAACAGGGCGAAGAGACCCAGTACTTC
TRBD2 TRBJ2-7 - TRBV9 CASSPRGGGEQYF TGTGCCAGCAGCCCCCGGGGGGGCGGCGAGCAGTACTTC
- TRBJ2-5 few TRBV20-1 CSATSSAETQYF TGCAGTGCTACTTCTAGCGCGGAGACCCAGTACTTC
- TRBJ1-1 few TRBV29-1 CSVVAGNTEAFF TGCAGCGTGGTGGCAGGGAACACTGAAGCTTTCTTT
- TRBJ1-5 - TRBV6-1 CATRDSNQPQHF TGTGCCACAAGGGACAGCAATCAGCCCCAGCATTTT
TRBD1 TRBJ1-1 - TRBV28 CASSFDRGGTEAFF TGTGCCAGCAGTTTCGACAGGGGAGGAACTGAAGCTTTCTTT
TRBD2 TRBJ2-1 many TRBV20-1 CSAMTSEQEQFF TGCAGTGCGATGACTAGCGAACAAGAGCAGTTCTTC
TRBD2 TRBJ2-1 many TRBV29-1 CSVEGLANNEQFF TGCAGCGTCGAGGGACTAGCGAACAATGAGCAGTTCTTC
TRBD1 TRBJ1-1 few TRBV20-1 CSARNRGQGGTEAFF TGCAGTGCGCGGAACCGTGGACAGGGCGGAACTGAAGCTTTCTTT
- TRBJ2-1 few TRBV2 CASSGGRGNEQFF TGTGCCAGCAGTGGGGGCCGCGGGAATGAGCAGTTCTTC
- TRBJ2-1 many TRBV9 CASSQDRGRNEQFF TGTGCCAGCAGCCAGGATCGGGGTCGGAATGAGCAGTTCTTC
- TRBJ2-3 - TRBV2 CASKRGPDTQYF TGTGCCAGCAAACGCGGGCCAGATACGCAGTATTTT
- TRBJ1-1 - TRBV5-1 CASSREMNTEAFF TGCGCCAGCAGCCGAGAGATGAACACTGAAGCTTTCTTT
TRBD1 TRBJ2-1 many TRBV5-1 CASSETGTGGSNEQFF TGCGCCAGCAGCGAGACCGGGACAGGGGGATCTAATGAGCAGTTCTTC
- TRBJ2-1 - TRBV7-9 CASSLQELNEQFF TGTGCCAGCAGCTTACAGGAACTCAATGAGCAGTTCTTC
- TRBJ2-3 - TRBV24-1 CATSALDRSTDTQYF TGTGCCACCAGTGCGCTGGACAGATCCACAGATACGCAGTATTTT